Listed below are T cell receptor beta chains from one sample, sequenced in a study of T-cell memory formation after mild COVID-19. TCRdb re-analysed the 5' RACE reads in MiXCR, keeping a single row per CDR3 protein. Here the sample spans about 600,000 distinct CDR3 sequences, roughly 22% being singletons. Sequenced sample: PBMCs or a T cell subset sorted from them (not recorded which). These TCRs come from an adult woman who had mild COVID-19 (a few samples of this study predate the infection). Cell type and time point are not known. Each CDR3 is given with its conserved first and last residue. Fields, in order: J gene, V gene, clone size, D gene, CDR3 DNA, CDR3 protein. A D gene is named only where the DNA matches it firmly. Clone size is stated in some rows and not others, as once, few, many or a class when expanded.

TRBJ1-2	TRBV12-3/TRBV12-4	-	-	TGTGCCAGCAGTCCGGACGTTACCCTCTTTAGTGGCTACACCTTC	CASSPDVTLFSGYTF
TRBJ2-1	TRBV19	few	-	TGTGCCAGTAGTATGCTCTCGGGAGACAATGAGCAGTTCTTC	CASSMLSGDNEQFF
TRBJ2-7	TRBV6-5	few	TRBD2	TGTGCCAGCAGTTACCAAGGGAGCGGGGACTACGAGCAGTACTTC	CASSYQGSGDYEQYF
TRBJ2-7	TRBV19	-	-	TGTGCCAGTAGAAACCGGGACCGGGAGACTTACGAGCAGTACTTC	CASRNRDRETYEQYF
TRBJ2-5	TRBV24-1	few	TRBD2	TGTGCCACCAGTGATTTTGGCGGGGGGGGCCAAGAGACCCAGTACTTC	CATSDFGGGGQETQYF
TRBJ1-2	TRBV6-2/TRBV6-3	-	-	TGTGCCAGCAGTTATGCACGATACTATGGCTACACCTTC	CASSYARYYGYTF
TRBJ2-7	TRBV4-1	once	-	TGCGCCAGCAGCCAAGAAATCAGCGGAGCTTCCTACGAGCAGTACTTC	CASSQEISGASYEQYF
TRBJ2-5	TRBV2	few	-	TGTGCCAGCGGGAAAATAGCGTCGAGAGGTCAAGAGACCCAGTACTTC	CASGKIASRGQETQYF
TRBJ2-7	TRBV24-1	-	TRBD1	TGTGCCACCAGTGAAGGACAGGGGAGTAAGGACGAGCAGTACTTC	CATSEGQGSKDEQYF
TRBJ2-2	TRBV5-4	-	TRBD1	TGTGCCAGCAGCAGCAAGGGGGCTAACGGGGAGCTGTTTTTT	CASSSKGANGELFF
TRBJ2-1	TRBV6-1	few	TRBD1	TGTGCCACCGCCCTTGAGACAGGGGGGAATGAGCAGTTCTTC	CATALETGGNEQFF
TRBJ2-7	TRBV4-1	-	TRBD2	TGCGCCAGCAGCCAAGACGGGACTAGTATGGTGAGGGAGCAGTACTTC	CASSQDGTSMVREQYF
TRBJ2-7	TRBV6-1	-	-	TGTGCCAGCAGTGAAGTTGGGGGCAGTCTCGAGCAGTACTTC	CASSEVGGSLEQYF
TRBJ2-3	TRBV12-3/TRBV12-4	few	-	TGTGCCAGCATACAGGGAGCAAATACGCAGTATTTT	CASIQGANTQYF
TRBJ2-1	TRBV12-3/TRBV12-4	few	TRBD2	TGTGCCAGCAGTACGCCCGGGACTAGCGGGAGTCCTGAGCAGTTCTTC	CASSTPGTSGSPEQFF
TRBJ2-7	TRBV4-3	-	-	TGCGCCAGCAGCCAAGAAGACGGGGGAACCTACGAGCAGTACTTC	CASSQEDGGTYEQYF
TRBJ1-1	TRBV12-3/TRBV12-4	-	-	TGTGCCAGCAGTTTAGAGGCCACTGTGAACACTGAAGCTTTCTTT	CASSLEATVNTEAFF
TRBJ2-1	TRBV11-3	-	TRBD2	TGTGCCAGCAGCTTAATAGCGGGACGGGGGAATGAGCAGTTCTTC	CASSLIAGRGNEQFF
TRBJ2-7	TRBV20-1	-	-	TGCAGTGCTCCGAGGAAGTCTGACAGTTACGAGCAGTACTTC	CSAPRKSDSYEQYF
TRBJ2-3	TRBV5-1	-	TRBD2	TGCGCCAGCAGCTGGACTAGCGACACAGATACGCAGTATTTT	CASSWTSDTDTQYF
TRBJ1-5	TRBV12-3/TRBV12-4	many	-	TGTGCCAGCAGTTTTAGGGCACAATACGATCAGCCCCAGCATTTT	CASSFRAQYDQPQHF
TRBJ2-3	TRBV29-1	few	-	TGCAGCGTTGGGGCCACAGATACGCAGTATTTT	CSVGATDTQYF
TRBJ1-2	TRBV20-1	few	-	TGCAGTGCTAGACGAGACTATGGCTACACCTTC	CSARRDYGYTF
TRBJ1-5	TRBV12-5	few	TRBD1	TGTGCTAGTGGTTCGATGGACAGGGGGAGGCCCCAGCATTTT	CASGSMDRGRPQHF
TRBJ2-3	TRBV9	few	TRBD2	TGTGCCAGCAGCCCCCGACTAGCGGGGTTCTCGCAGTATTTT	CASSPRLAGFSQYF
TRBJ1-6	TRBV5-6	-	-	TGTGCCAGCAGCCGAGGCCTTTCCGATTCACCCCTCCACTTT	CASSRGLSDSPLHF
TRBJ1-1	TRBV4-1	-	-	TGCGCCAGCAGCCAACTGGTAGGGCTGGGGGCTTTCTTT	CASSQLVGLGAFF
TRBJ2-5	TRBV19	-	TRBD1	TGTGCCAGTAGTCGGCGTGGGACAGGGTTTCAGGAGACACAGTACTTC	CASSRRGTGFQETQYF
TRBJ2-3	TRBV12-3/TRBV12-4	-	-	TGTGCCAGCAGGGAGATAGGCACAGATACGCAGTATTTT	CASREIGTDTQYF
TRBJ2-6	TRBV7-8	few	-	TGTGCCAGCAGCTTAGGACGACCCTCTGGGGCCAACGTCCTGACTTTC	CASSLGRPSGANVLTF
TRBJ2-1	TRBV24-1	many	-	TGTGCCACCAGCCGACGCTACAATGAGCAGTTCTTC	CATSRRYNEQFF
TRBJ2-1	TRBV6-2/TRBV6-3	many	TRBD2	TGTGCCAGCAGTTACTCGGCTAGCGGGAGGAGTGAGCAGTTCTTC	CASSYSASGRSEQFF
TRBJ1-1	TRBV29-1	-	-	TGCAGCGTTGAAGAGGGGGGGGCCCACACTGAAGCTTTCTTT	CSVEEGGAHTEAFF
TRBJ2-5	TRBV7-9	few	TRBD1	TGTGCCAGCAGCTTAGCTCACCTTAGGACAGGGCAAGAGACCCAGTACTTC	CASSLAHLRTGQETQYF
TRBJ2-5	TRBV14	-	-	TGTGCCAGCAGCCCCCCCGGCCCACCGGAAGAGACCCAGTACTTC	CASSPPGPPEETQYF
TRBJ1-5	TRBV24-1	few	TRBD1	TGTGCCACCGGACCGACAGGGGCGGAACAGCCCCAGCATTTT	CATGPTGAEQPQHF
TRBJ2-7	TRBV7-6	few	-	TGTGCCAGCAGCCCATCTATAGTCCACGAGCAGTACTTC	CASSPSIVHEQYF
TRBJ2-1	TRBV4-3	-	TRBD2	TGCGCCAGCAGCCAAGATAGCGGGAACTCCTACAATGAGCAGTTCTTC	CASSQDSGNSYNEQFF
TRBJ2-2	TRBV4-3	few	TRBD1	TGCGCCAGCAGCCGGACCGGACAGGGCAGTGTCGGCGGGGAGCTGTTTTTT	CASSRTGQGSVGGELFF
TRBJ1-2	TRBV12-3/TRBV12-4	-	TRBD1	TGTGCCAGCAGTACGGGACAGTACTATGGCTACACCTTC	CASSTGQYYGYTF
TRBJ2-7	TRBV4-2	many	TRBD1	TGTGCCAGCAGCCAGCGGGACAGGGGTTACGAGCAGTACTTC	CASSQRDRGYEQYF
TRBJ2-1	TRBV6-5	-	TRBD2	TGTGCCAGCAGAGGGCTAGCGGGAGGTGGGTATGAGCAGTTCTTC	CASRGLAGGGYEQFF